This is a list of T cell receptor beta chains from one sample in a study of T cell changes during pregnancy in multiple sclerosis. Sequencing was performed with immunoSEQ multiplex PCR; in TCRdb, only in-frame clones are kept and a portion is missing. This table has 45,000 or so clones, about 91% appearing once. Sequenced here: CD8+ T cells from peripheral blood mononuclear cells, sampled after pregnancy. These receptors all come from a female donor with multiple sclerosis, enrolled in a pregnancy study. Each CDR3 is given with its conserved first and last residue. The order of the fields is V gene, clone size, D gene, J gene, CDR3 protein, CDR3 DNA. D genes are given only for firm matches. Only part of the rows carry a size: once, few, many, or a class if the clone is expanded.

>TRBV23-1|NA|NA|TRBJ1-5
CASSRSHTNPGNQPQHF
TGCGCCAGCAGTCGGTCTCACACAAACCCGGGGAATCAGCCCCAGCATTTT
>TRBV7-6|NA|NA|TRBJ1-6
CASSPLPGRGNNSPLHF
TGTGCCAGCAGCCCGCTCCCAGGTCGGGGGAATAATTCACCCCTCCACTTT
>TRBV2|NA|NA|TRBJ1-1
CASSDLTQWGEGGNTEAFF
TGTGCCAGCAGTGACCTCACCCAGTGGGGGGAGGGGGGTAACACTGAAGCTTTCTTT
>TRBV21-1|NA|NA|TRBJ1-5
CASSKAQSLPGNQPQHF
TGTGCCAGCAGCAAAGCTCAGTCTCTACCGGGGAATCAGCCCCAGCATTTT
>TRBV11-1|NA|NA|TRBJ2-2
CASSFTVHTGELFF
TGTGCCAGCAGCTTTACGGTTCACACCGGGGAGCTGTTTTTT
>TRBV11-2|NA|TRBD2|TRBJ2-2
CASRDIAGGTTGELFF
TGTGCCAGCAGGGACATAGCGGGGGGGACAACCGGGGAGCTGTTTTTT
>TRBV7-2|NA|TRBD2|TRBJ2-1
CASSWLAGGYEQFF
TGTGCCAGCAGCTGGCTAGCGGGGGGATATGAGCAGTTCTTC
>TRBV11-2|NA|NA|TRBJ2-1
CASSLDLTRGYEQFF
TGTGCCAGCAGCTTAGATCTTACACGAGGGTATGAGCAGTTCTTC
>TRBV19|NA|NA|TRBJ2-7
CASSISPGGWYEQYF
TGTGCCAGTAGTATATCCCCCGGGGGATGGTACGAGCAGTACTTC
>TRBV27|NA|NA|TRBJ2-7
CASKPFPAAGYEQYF
TGTGCCAGCAAACCCTTCCCAGCCGCAGGCTACGAGCAGTACTTC
>TRBV6-5|NA|TRBD2|TRBJ2-2
CASSFLLAGAFEELFF
TGTGCCAGCAGTTTCCTATTAGCGGGGGCGTTCGAGGAGCTGTTTTTT
>TRBV4-1|NA|NA|TRBJ1-1
CASSQDAGTNTEAFF
TGCGCCAGCAGCCAAGACGCAGGAACCAACACTGAAGCTTTCTTT
>TRBV28|NA|TRBD1|TRBJ2-7
CASRLVGQGVSYEQYF
TGTGCCAGCAGGTTGGTGGGGCAGGGGGTCTCCTACGAGCAGTACTTC
>TRBV30|NA|NA|TRBJ2-1
CALTGGGGEQFF
TGTGCCCTGACTGGGGGAGGGGGAGAGCAGTTCTTC
>TRBV27|NA|NA|TRBJ2-7
CASSSTGYEQYF
TGTGCCAGCAGTTCCACAGGGTACGAGCAGTACTTC
>TRBV4-3|NA|TRBD1|TRBJ2-2
CASSQDRQGSGELFF
TGCGCCAGCAGCCAAGATCGACAGGGATCCGGGGAGCTGTTTTTT
>TRBV13|NA|NA|TRBJ2-1
CASTLRSDEQFF
TGTGCCAGTACCTTGCGGAGTGATGAGCAGTTCTTC
>TRBV4-3|NA|NA|TRBJ2-1
CASGSGYNEQFF
TGCGCCAGCGGAAGCGGTTACAATGAGCAGTTCTTC
>TRBV7-9|NA|NA|TRBJ2-7
CASSLLGAAYEQYF
TGTGCCAGCAGCTTATTAGGGGCGGCCTACGAGCAGTACTTC
>TRBV7-2|NA|TRBD1|TRBJ1-3
CASREGQGYFAGNTIYF
TGTGCCAGCAGAGAGGGACAGGGGTATTTCGCTGGAAACACCATATATTTT
>TRBV9|NA|NA|TRBJ1-2
CASSPRPGLMWQAGYTF
TGTGCCAGCAGCCCCCGCCCCGGTTTAATGTGGCAGGCTGGCTACACCTTC
>TRBV4-2|NA|NA|TRBJ2-7
CASSPRDSPYEQYF
TGTGCCAGCAGCCCCCGGGACTCCCCCTACGAGCAGTACTTC
>TRBV7-2|NA|TRBD1|TRBJ1-1
CASSGDRGMAEAFF
TGTGCCAGCAGCGGAGACAGGGGGATGGCTGAAGCTTTCTTT
>TRBV4-3|NA|NA|TRBJ2-1
CASSQDTYYNEQFF
TGCGCCAGCAGCCAAGATACCTACTACAATGAGCAGTTCTTC
>TRBV5-6|NA|TRBD2|TRBJ2-7
CASRGIAGDPYEQYF
TGTGCCAGCAGGGGAATTGCGGGGGATCCCTACGAGCAGTACTTC
>TRBV4-2|NA|NA|TRBJ2-7
CASSPSRGDYEQYF
TGTGCCAGCAGCCCCAGCAGAGGCGACTACGAGCAGTACTTC
>TRBV23-1|NA|NA|TRBJ2-7
CASNNKYF
TGCGCCAGCAATAATAAGTACTTC
>TRBV23-1|NA|NA|TRBJ1-1
CASSQGQPNTEAFF
TGCGCCAGCAGTCAAGGGCAACCGAACACTGAAGCTTTCTTT
>TRBV5-4|NA|NA|TRBJ1-1
CASSISTEAFF
TGTGCCAGCAGCATTAGCACTGAAGCTTTCTTT
>TRBV4-1|medium-sized|TRBD1|TRBJ2-7
CASSQDPGSGGFVYEQYF
TGCGCCAGCAGCCAAGACCCAGGGTCAGGGGGCTTCGTCTACGAGCAGTACTTC
>TRBV2|NA|NA|TRBJ2-2
CASSSGTMNGGELFF
TGTGCCAGCAGTTCCGGGACAATGAATGGCGGGGAGCTGTTTTTT
>TRBV7-6|NA|TRBD1|TRBJ1-1
CASSRVKQGGTEAFF
TGTGCCAGCAGCCGCGTTAAACAGGGGGGCACTGAAGCTTTCTTT
>TRBV9|once|NA|TRBJ2-1
CASSAAGRGDEQFF
TGTGCCAGCAGCGCGGCAGGGCGCGGAGATGAGCAGTTCTTC
>TRBV9|NA|TRBD2|TRBJ2-3
CASSPLFVGGADTQYF
TGTGCCAGCAGCCCTCTTTTTGTGGGGGGGGCAGATACGCAGTATTTT
>TRBV29-1|NA|NA|TRBJ2-1
CSATPTDNAEQFF
TGCAGCGCCACGCCAACGGACAACGCGGAGCAGTTCTTC
>TRBV5-1|NA|TRBD2|TRBJ2-7
CASSLDASGTYEQYF
TGCGCCAGCAGCTTGGATGCTAGCGGGACCTACGAGCAGTACTTC
>TRBV7-8|NA|NA|TRBJ2-7
CASSLGTVEQYF
TGTGCCAGCAGCCTCGGGACTGTCGAGCAGTACTTC
>TRBV5-6|NA|TRBD1|TRBJ1-1
CASSLSGTGGTEAFF
TGTGCCAGCAGCTTATCCGGGACAGGGGGCACTGAAGCTTTCTTT
>TRBV6-1|NA|NA|TRBJ1-4
CASSDRDKTYSTNEKLFF
TGTGCCAGCAGTGACCGGGACAAAACCTATTCAACTAATGAAAAACTGTTTTTT
>TRBV30|NA|NA|TRBJ1-1
CAWNGNTEAFF
TGTGCCTGGAACGGGAACACTGAAGCTTTCTTT
>TRBV6-5|once|TRBD1|TRBJ2-7
CASTPGQGYRYEQYF
TGTGCCAGCACCCCGGGACAGGGCTATCGGTACGAGCAGTACTTC
>TRBV19|once|NA|TRBJ2-7
CASSIGAGSYEQYF
TGTGCCAGTAGTATAGGGGCAGGTTCCTACGAGCAGTACTTC
>TRBV10-3|NA|NA|TRBJ1-1
CAISDPGGRTEAFF
TGTGCCATCAGTGACCCAGGAGGGAGGACTGAAGCTTTCTTT
>TRBV6-6|NA|NA|TRBJ2-1
CASSYSLSSSYNEQFF
TGTGCCAGCAGTTACTCGCTCTCGAGCTCCTACAATGAGCAGTTCTTC
>TRBV5-6|NA|NA|TRBJ2-7
CASSFGPGNSYEQYF
TGTGCCAGCAGCTTTGGCCCAGGGAACTCCTACGAGCAGTACTTC
>TRBV29-1|NA|TRBD2|TRBJ2-1
CSVEQSGGPVDEQFF
TGCAGCGTTGAACAATCGGGAGGGCCCGTCGATGAGCAGTTCTTC
>TRBV29-1|NA|NA|TRBJ2-3
CSVGPPGAEADTQYF
TGCAGCGTTGGGCCGCCTGGCGCAGAGGCAGATACGCAGTATTTT
>TRBV29-1|NA|TRBD1|TRBJ2-6
CSVGGGAGANVLTF
TGCAGCGTTGGAGGGGGCGCTGGGGCCAACGTCCTGACTTTC
>TRBV30|NA|NA|TRBJ2-7
CAWTKDRYEQYF
TGTGCCTGGACCAAAGACAGGTACGAGCAGTACTTC
>TRBV2|NA|TRBD1|TRBJ2-2
CASSEGAGGNTGELFF
TGTGCCAGCAGTGAAGGGGCAGGGGGGAACACCGGGGAGCTGTTTTTT
>TRBV18|NA|NA|TRBJ1-3
CASSPRQLSGNTIYF
TGTGCCAGCTCACCAAGACAGCTCTCTGGAAACACCATATATTTT
>TRBV13|NA|NA|TRBJ1-1
CASSLGGAPIEAFF
TGTGCCAGCAGCTTAGGTGGGGCGCCGATAGAAGCTTTCTTT
>TRBV7-9|NA|TRBD1|TRBJ2-7
CASSPGQIYEQYF
TGTGCCAGCAGCCCGGGACAGATCTACGAGCAGTACTTC
>TRBV19|NA|NA|TRBJ2-7
CASSIYSGYEQYF
TGTGCCAGTAGTATCTATAGCGGATACGAGCAGTACTTC
>TRBV19|NA|NA|TRBJ2-3
CASSIVPGRIDTQYF
TGTGCCAGTAGTATTGTACCCGGGAGAATAGATACGCAGTATTTT